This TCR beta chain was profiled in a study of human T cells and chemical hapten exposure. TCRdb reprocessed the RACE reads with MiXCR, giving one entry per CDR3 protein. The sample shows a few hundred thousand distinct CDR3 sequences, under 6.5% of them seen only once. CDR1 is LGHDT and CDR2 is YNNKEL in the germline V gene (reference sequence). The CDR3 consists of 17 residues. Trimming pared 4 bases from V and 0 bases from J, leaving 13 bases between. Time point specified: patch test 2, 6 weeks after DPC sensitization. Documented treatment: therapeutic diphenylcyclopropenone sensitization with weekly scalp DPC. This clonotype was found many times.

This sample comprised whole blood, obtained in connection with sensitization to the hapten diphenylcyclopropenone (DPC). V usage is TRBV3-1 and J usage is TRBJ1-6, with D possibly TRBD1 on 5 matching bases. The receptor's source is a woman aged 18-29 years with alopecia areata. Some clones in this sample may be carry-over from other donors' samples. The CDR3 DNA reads TGTGCCAGCAGCCGCGGTTGGGGGAGCTCCTATAATTCACCCCTCCACTTT. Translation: CASSRGWGSSYNSPLHF.